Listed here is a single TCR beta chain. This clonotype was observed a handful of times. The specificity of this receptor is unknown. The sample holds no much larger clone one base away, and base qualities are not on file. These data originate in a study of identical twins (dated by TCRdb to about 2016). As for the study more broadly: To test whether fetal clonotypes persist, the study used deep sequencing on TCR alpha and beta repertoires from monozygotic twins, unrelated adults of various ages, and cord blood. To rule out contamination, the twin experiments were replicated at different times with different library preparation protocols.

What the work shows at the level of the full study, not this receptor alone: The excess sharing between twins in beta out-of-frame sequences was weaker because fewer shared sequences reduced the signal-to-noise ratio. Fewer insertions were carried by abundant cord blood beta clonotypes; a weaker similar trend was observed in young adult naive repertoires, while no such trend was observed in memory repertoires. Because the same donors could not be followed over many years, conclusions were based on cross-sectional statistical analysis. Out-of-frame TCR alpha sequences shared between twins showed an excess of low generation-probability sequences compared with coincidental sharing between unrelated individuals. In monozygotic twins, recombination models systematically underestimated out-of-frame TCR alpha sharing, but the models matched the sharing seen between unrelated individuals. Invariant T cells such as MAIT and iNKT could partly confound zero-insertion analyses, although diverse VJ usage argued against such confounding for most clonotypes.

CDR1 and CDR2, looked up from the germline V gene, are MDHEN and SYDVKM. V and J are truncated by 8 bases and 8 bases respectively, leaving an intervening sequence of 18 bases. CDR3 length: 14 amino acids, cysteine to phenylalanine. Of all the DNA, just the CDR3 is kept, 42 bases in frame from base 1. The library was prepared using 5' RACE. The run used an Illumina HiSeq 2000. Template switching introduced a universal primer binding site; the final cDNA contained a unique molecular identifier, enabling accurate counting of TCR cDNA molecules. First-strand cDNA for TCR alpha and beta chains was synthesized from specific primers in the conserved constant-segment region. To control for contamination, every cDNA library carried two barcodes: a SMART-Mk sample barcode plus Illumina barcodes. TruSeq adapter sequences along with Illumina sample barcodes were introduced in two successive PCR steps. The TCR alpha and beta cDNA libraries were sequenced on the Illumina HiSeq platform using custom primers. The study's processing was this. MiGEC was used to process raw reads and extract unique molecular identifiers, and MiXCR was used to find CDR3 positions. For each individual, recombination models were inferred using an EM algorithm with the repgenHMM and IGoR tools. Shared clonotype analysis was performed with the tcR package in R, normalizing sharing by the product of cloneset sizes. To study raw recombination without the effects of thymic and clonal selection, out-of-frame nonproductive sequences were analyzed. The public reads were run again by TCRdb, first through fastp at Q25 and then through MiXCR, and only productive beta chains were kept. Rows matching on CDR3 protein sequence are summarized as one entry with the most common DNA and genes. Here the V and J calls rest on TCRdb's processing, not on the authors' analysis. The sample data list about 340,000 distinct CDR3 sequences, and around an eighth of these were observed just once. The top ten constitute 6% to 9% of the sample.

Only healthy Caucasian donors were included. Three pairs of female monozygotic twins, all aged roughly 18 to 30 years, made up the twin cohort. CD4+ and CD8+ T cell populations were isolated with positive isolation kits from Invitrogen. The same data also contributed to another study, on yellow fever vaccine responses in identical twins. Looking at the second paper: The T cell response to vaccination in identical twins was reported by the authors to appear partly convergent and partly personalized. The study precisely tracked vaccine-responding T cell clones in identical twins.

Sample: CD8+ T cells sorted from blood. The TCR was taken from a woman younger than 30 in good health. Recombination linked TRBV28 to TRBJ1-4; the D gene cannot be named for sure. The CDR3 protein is CASGQEGLGEKLFF. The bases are TGTGCCAGCGGGCAGGAAGGACTAGGAGAAAAACTGTTTTTT.